These 8 T cell receptor beta chains were sequenced from one sample in a study of post-analysis software for immune sequencing data. Study results and limitations: Four or five TRBV segments, including TRBV5-6, TRBV5-1 and TRBV20-1, were more frequent in patients than controls.

The antigens these receptors bind are not known. Carried by the TCR beta cDNA libraries were unique molecular identifiers. Each CDR3 protein is one row after TCRdb ran MiXCR on the PCR reads. This repertoire shows 800,000 to 950,000 distinct CDR3 sequences, roughly 50% found once; its top ten account for roughly 4.4%. Sequences were obtained from blood. The receptors derive from a girl aged 10-17 years with multiple sclerosis.

This clonotype showed up just a few times. An end of the junction does not agree with germline; a read error may underlie this. The chain couples TRBV11-2 to TRBJ1-2; D uncertain. Germline CDR1 SGHAT, CDR2 FQNNGV. The CDR3 consists of 15 residues. CDR3 coding DNA: TGTGCCGGCAGCTTAGGAGTACGGGCCGGCTATGGCTACACCTTC. Translated: CAGSLGVRAGYGYTF.

The chain recombines TRBV7-3 with TRBJ2-1, with a possible D match to TRBD1 (6 bases). V was shortened by 2 bases and J by 3 bases, with 11 bases between the two germline ends. Germline lookup yields CDR1 SGHTA and CDR2 FQGTGA. The CDR3 loop spans 15 amino acids. The CDR3 DNA reads TGTGCCAGCAGCTTATTAGGGGACAACTACAATGAGCAGTTCTTC. Translation: CASSLLGDNYNEQFF.

This chain uses TRBV29-1 with TRBJ1-5; 7 nucleotides line up with TRBD1. Germline V gene sequence: CDR1 SQVTM, CDR2 ANQGSEA. The CDR3 contains 14 residues. After removal of 4 bases from V and 3 bases from J, the junction contained 6 bases not matched to a gene. The CDR3 region has the DNA TGCAGCGTTGGAGGTGACAGGGACAATCAGCCCCAGCATTTT. Its translation is CSVGGDRDNQPQHF.

The rearrangement joins TRBV7-9 to TRBJ2-1, with 11 bases that match TRBD2. CDR3 size: 17 residues. CDR1 is SEHNR, CDR2 FQNEAQ, per germline (reference sequence). V lost 6 bases to trimming and J lost 8 bases; unmatched junction nucleotides: 15. The CDR3 reads CASSRTSGRPTGDEQFF. CDR3 DNA sequence: TGTGCCAGCAGTCGGACTAGCGGGCGACCCACAGGTGATGAGCAGTTCTTC. The full variable domain, in which reference TRBV7-9 and TRBJ2-1 provide the parts outside the CDR3, is DTGVSQNPRHKITKRGQNVTFRCDPISEHNRLYWYRQTLGQGPEFLTYFQNEAQLEKSRLLSDRFSAERPKGSFSTLEIQRTEQGDSAMYLCASSRTSGRPTGDEQFFGPGTRLTVL.

The chain combines TRBV20-1 with TRBJ1-2; D is uncertain. The CDR3 extends over 14 amino acids. Deletions cut 3 bases from V and 8 bases from J, with 19 bases between. The germline CDR1 and CDR2 sequences are DFQATT and SNEGSKA (reference sequence). The CDR3 coding sequence is TGCAGTGCTAGCTCGGGGATCGTGGGTAGAGGCTACACCTTC. It encodes CSASSGIVGRGYTF.

This clonotype was seen a handful of times. The V gene is TRBV27, the J gene TRBJ2-4; TRBD2 might be the D (7 bases). The DNA end is a closer match to TRBJ2-7, so the J assignment may be wrong. CDR3 size: 14 residues. The germline gives CDR1 MNHEY, CDR2 SMNVEV (reference sequence). The CDR3 coding sequence is TGTGCCAGCAGCAGCGGGATAAGGGGGAACGAGCAGTACTTC. Translating gives CASSSGIRGNEQYF.

The V and J genes are TRBV15 and TRBJ2-7; D possibly corresponds to TRBD1 (6 bases). The CDR3 totals 16 residues. Germline loops: CDR1 LNHNV, CDR2 YYDKDF (reference sequence). V was clipped by 6 bases and J by 5 bases, with 23 bases between them. The CDR3 protein is CATRGSGTPFVDEQYF. In nucleotides, the CDR3 is TGTGCCACCAGGGGGTCCGGGACACCGTTTGTAGACGAGCAGTACTTC.

This chain joins TRBV29-1 and TRBJ1-1, with D possibly TRBD1 on 6 matching bases. This CDR3 comprises 13 residues. V lost 6 bases to trimming and J lost 2 bases, with 13 bases between them. Germline lookup yields CDR1 SQVTM and CDR2 ANQGSEA. The CDR3 here is CSVADRINTEAFF. CDR3 bases: TGCAGCGTCGCTGACAGGATCAACACTGAAGCTTTCTTT.